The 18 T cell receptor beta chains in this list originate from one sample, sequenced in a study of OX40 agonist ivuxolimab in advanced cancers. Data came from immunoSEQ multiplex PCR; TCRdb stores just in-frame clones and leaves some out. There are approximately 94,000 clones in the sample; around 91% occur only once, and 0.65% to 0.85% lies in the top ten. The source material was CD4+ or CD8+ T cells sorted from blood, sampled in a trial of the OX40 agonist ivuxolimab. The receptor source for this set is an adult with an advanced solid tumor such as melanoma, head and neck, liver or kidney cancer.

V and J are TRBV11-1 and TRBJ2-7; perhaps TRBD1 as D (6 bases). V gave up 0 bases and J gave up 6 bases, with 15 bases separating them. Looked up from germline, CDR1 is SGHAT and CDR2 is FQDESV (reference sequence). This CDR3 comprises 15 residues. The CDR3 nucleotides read TGTGCCAGCAGCTTAGCAGGGGGAAACCCCCGCGAGCAGTACTTC. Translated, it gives CASSLAGGNPREQYF. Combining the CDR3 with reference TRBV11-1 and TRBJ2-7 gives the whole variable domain EAEVAQSPRYKITEKSQAVAFWCDPISGHATLYWYRQILGQGPELLVQFQDESVVDDSQLPKDRFSAERLKGVDSTLKIQPAELGDSAMYLCASSLAGGNPREQYFGPGTRLTVT.

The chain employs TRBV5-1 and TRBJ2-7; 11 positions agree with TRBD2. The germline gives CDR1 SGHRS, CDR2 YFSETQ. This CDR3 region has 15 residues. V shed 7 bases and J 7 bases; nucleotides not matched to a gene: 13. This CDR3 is CASVPGTSGVGEQYF. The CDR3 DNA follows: TGCGCCAGCGTTCCCGGGACTAGCGGAGTCGGGGAGCAGTACTTC. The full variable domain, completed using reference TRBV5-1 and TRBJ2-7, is KAGVTQTPRYLIKTRGQQVTLSCSPISGHRSVSWYQQTPGQGLQFLFEYFSETQRNKGNFPGRFSGRQFSNSRSEMNVSTLELGDSALYLCASVPGTSGVGEQYFGPGTRLTVT.

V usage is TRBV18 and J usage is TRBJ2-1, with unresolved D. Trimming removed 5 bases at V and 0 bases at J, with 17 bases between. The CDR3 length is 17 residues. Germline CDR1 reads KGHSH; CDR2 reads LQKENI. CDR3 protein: CASSSDLLQSSYNEQFF. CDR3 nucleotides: TGTGCCAGCTCATCGGACCTTCTACAAAGCTCCTACAATGAGCAGTTCTTC.

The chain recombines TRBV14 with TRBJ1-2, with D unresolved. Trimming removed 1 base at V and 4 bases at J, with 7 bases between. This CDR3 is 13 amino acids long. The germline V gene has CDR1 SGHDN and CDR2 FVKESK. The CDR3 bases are TGTGCCAGCAGCCAAGCCGGGATCTATGGCTACACCTTC. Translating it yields CASSQAGIYGYTF.

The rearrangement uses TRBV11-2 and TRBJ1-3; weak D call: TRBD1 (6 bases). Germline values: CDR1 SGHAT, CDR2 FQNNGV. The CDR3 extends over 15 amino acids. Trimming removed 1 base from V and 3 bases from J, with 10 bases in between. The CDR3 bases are TGTGCCAGCAGCTTAGGGGGGGCTCGTGGAAACACCATATATTTT. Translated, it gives CASSLGGARGNTIYF. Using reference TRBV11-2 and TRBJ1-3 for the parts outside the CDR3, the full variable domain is EAGVAQSPRYKIIEKRQSVAFWCNPISGHATLYWYQQILGQGPKLLIQFQNNGVVDDSQLPKDRFSAERLKGVDSTLKIQPAKLEDSAVYLCASSLGGARGNTIYFGEGSWLTVV.

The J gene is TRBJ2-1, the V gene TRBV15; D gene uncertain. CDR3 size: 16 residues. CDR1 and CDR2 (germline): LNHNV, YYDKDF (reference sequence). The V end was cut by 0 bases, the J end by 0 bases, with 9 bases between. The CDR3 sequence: CATSREAGRSYNEQFF. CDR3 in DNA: TGTGCCACCAGCAGAGAGGCAGGACGCTCCTACAATGAGCAGTTCTTC.

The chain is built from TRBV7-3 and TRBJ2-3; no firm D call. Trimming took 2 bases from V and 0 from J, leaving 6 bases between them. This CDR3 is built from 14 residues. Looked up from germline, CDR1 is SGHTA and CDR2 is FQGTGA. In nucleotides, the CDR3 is TGTGCCAGCAGCTTATACAGAAGCACAGATACGCAGTATTTT. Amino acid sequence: CASSLYRSTDTQYF. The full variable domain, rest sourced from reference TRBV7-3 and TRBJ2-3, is GAGVSQTPSNKVTEKGKYVELRCDPISGHTALYWYRQSLGQGPEFLIYFQGTGAADDSGLPNDRFFAVRPEGSVSTLKIQRTERGDSAVYLCASSLYRSTDTQYFGPGTRLTVL.

The CDR3 nucleotides read TGTGCCAGCAGCCTAACCGGGACTAGCGTTTTACCCGGGGAGCTGTTTTTT. Encoded protein: CASSLTGTSVLPGELFF. J is TRBJ2-2 and V is TRBV4-2; 10 positions agree with TRBD2. This CDR3 is built from 17 residues. Looked up from germline, CDR1 is LGHNA and CDR2 is YNFKEQ. Germline trimming cut 4 bases from V and 6 bases from J; bases unmatched to any gene: 11.

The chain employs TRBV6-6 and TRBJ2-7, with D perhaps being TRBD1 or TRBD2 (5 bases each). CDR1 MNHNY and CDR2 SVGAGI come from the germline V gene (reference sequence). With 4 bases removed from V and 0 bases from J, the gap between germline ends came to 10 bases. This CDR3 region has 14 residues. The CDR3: CASSFRGSSYEQYF. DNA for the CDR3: TGTGCCAGCAGTTTTCGGGGCAGCTCCTACGAGCAGTACTTC.

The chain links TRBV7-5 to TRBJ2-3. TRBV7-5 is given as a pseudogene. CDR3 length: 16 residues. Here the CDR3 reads CARSYRDGDLTDTQYF. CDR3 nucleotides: TGTGCCAGAAGCTATAGGGACGGAGACCTCACAGATACGCAGTATTTT.

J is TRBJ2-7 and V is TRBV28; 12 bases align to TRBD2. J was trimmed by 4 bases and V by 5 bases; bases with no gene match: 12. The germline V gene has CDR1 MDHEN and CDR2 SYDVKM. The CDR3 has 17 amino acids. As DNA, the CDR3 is TGTGCCAGCAGTCCTCCACCGGGACTAGCGGGTTTTTACGAGCAGTACTTC. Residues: CASSPPPGLAGFYEQYF.

The DNA for the CDR3 is TGTGCCACCAGACATCAACCCACCCTCACAGATACGCAGTATTTT. This translates into CATRHQPTLTDTQYF. This chain uses TRBV15 with TRBJ2-3, with D unclear. Trimming pared 6 bases from V and 2 bases from J, leaving 15 bases between. In germline, CDR1 is LNHNV, CDR2 YYDKDF (reference sequence). CDR3 length: 15 amino acids.

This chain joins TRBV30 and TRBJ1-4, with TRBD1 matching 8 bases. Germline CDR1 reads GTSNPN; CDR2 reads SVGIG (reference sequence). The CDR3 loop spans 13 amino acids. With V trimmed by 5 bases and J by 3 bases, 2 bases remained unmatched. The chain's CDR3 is CAWGQGPNEKLFF. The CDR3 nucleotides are TGTGCCTGGGGACAGGGCCCTAATGAAAAACTGTTTTTT.

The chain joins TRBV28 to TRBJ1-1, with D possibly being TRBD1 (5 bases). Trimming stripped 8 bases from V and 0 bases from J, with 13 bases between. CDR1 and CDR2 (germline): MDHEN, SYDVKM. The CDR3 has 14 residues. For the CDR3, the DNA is TGTGCCAGCCGGGAGGGACCGTTGAACACTGAAGCTTTCTTT. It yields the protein CASREGPLNTEAFF.

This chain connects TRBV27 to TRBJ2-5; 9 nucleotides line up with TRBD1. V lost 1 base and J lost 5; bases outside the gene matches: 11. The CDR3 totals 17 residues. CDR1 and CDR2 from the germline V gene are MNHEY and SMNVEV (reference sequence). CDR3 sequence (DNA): TGTGCCAGCAGTTTATGGCCCCGGGACAGGGCCTCCGAGACCCAGTACTTC. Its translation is CASSLWPRDRASETQYF.

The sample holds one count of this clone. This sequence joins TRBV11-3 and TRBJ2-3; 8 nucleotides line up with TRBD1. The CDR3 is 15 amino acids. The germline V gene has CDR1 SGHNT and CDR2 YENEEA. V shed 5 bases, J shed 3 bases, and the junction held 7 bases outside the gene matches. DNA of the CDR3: TGTGCCAGCAGCCTCTCGGGACAGGAGACAGATACGCAGTATTTT. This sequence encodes CASSLSGQETDTQYF.

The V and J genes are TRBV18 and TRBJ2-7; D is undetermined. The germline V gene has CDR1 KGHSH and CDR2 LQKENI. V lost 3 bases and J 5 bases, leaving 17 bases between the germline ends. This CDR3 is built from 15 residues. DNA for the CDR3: TGTGCCAGCTCACCGGGCCTATTCCCGCGTGACGAGCAGTACTTC. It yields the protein CASSPGLFPRDEQYF.

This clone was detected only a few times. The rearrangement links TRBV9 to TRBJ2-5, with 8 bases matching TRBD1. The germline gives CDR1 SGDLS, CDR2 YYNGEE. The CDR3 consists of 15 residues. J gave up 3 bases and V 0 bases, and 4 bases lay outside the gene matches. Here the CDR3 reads CASSVAPGGEETQYF. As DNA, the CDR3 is TGTGCCAGCAGCGTAGCCCCAGGGGGCGAAGAGACCCAGTACTTC.